Following are 18 T cell receptor beta chains from one sample sequenced in a study of blood T cell repertoires in COVID-19. TCRdb's table, derived via immunoSEQ multiplex PCR, lists solely in-frame clones and lacks some. This table holds some 15,000 clones, 70% to 90% found once. The sample consisted of peripheral blood. The receptors derive from a human donor in a cohort sampled during active COVID-19.

V gene TRBV5-1 combines with J gene TRBJ1-2, with a possible D match to TRBD1 (6 bases). The CDR3 extends over 13 amino acids. Germline lookup yields CDR1 SGHRS and CDR2 YFSETQ. V lost 0 bases to trimming and J lost 6 bases, with 9 bases between them. The CDR3 here is CASSLDGQNGYTF. The CDR3 DNA sequence: TGCGCCAGCAGCTTGGACGGACAGAATGGCTACACCTTC.

J is TRBJ1-2 and V is TRBV27; TRBD1 agrees at 8 bases. Germline V lookup: CDR1 MNHEY, CDR2 SMNVEV (reference sequence). The CDR3 covers 14 residues. V trimming: 4 bases; J trimming: 4 bases; junction bases outside the gene matches: 5. In nucleotides, the CDR3 is TGTGCCAGCAGTTACAGGGGGAGTATCTATGGCTACACCTTC. Protein product: CASSYRGSIYGYTF.

The rearrangement uses TRBV5-1 and TRBJ2-1; 8 positions match TRBD1. This CDR3 is 15 amino acids long. The J segment lost 5 bases and the V segment lost 0 bases, leaving 4 bases of the junction unmatched. The V gene's germline CDR1 is SGHRS and CDR2 YFSETQ. The DNA of the CDR3 is TGCGCCAGCAGCTTGGTTCAGGGGGCCGACAATGAGCAGTTCTTC. It translates to CASSLVQGADNEQFF.

V usage is TRBV19 and J usage is TRBJ1-5; TRBD1 aligns across 8 bases. Germline CDR1 and CDR2: LNHDA and SQIVND (reference sequence). The CDR3 runs to 18 residues. V dropped 10 bases and J dropped 0; count of bases not matched to a gene: 17. CDR3 coding DNA: TGTGCCACACAGGACAGGGCGCTCCTTACCTATAGCAATCAGCCCCAGCATTTT. It yields the protein CATQDRALLTYSNQPQHF. Drawing the rest from reference TRBV19 and TRBJ1-5, the complete variable domain is DGGITQSPKYLFRKEGQNVTLSCEQNLNHDAMYWYRQDPGQGLRLIYYSQIVNDFQKGDIAEGYSVSREKKESFPLTVTSAQKNPTAFYLCATQDRALLTYSNQPQHFGDGTRLSIL.

The chain joins TRBV5-4 to TRBJ1-4; tentative D call: TRBD1 (5 bases). Germline V lookup: CDR1 SGHNT, CDR2 YYREEE (reference sequence). V lost 2 bases and J 3 bases, leaving 14 bases between the germline ends. This CDR3 region has 16 residues. In DNA form, the CDR3 reads TGTGCCAGCAGCTTCAGCAGGGAAAGGGCTAATGAAAAACTGTTTTTT. It encodes CASSFSRERANEKLFF.

The V and J genes are TRBV7-9 and TRBJ1-1; D perhaps matches TRBD1 (6 bases). The V end lost 1 base, the J end lost 0 bases, and 9 bases lay between the germline ends. This CDR3 is 15 amino acids long. In germline, CDR1 is SEHNR, CDR2 FQNEAQ (reference sequence). Here the CDR3 reads CASSLVAGVNTEAFF. CDR3 sequence (DNA): TGTGCCAGCAGCTTAGTGGCAGGGGTGAACACTGAAGCTTTCTTT.

This chain links TRBV19 with TRBJ2-1, with a tentative D call TRBD2 (6 bases). Per the germline V gene, CDR1 is LNHDA and CDR2 is SQIVND (reference sequence). This CDR3 is 14 amino acids long. V was clipped by 7 bases and J by 2 bases, with 12 bases between them. The CDR3 is CASTRREAYNEQFF. The CDR3 DNA follows: TGTGCCAGTACGCGCAGGGAGGCCTACAATGAGCAGTTCTTC.

J is TRBJ2-1 and V is TRBV7-9, with 14 positions matching TRBD2. The CDR3 has 17 residues. V lost 5 bases to trimming and J lost 6 bases; unmatched junction nucleotides: 9. The germline V gene has CDR1 SEHNR and CDR2 FQNEAQ (reference sequence). CDR3 sequence (DNA): TGTGCCAGCAGCCGTACGGGGACTAGCGGGAGTCCCAATGAGCAGTTCTTC. Encoded protein: CASSRTGTSGSPNEQFF.

V and J are TRBV27 and TRBJ1-2; TRBD1 matches 9 bases. After removal of 4 bases from V and 1 base from J, the junction contained 4 bases not matched to a gene. Germline lookup yields CDR1 MNHEY and CDR2 SMNVEV (reference sequence). CDR3 length: 15 amino acids. The CDR3 is CASSWTGAFNYGYTF. The CDR3 DNA reads TGTGCCAGCAGTTGGACAGGGGCCTTTAACTATGGCTACACCTTC.

The chain employs TRBV5-1 and TRBJ2-5, with 10 bases aligning to TRBD2. Trimming took 6 bases from V and 1 from J; bases not matched to a gene: 3. Germline V lookup: CDR1 SGHRS, CDR2 YFSETQ. This CDR3 spans 14 amino acids. The CDR3: CASMSGGGQETQYF. The CDR3 bases are TGCGCCAGCATGAGCGGGGGGGGCCAAGAGACCCAGTACTTC.

This chain connects TRBV5-1 to TRBJ2-1; 8 positions agree with TRBD1. Germline V gene lookup returns CDR1 SGHRS and CDR2 YFSETQ. This CDR3 is 14 amino acids long. The junction had 2 bases not matched to a gene; V was cut back by 0 bases and J by 6 bases. The CDR3 DNA sequence: TGCGCCAGCAGCTTGGGGACAGGGAGCAATGAGCAGTTCTTC. Its protein is CASSLGTGSNEQFF.

The rearrangement links TRBV11-2 to TRBJ2-7; TRBD1 aligns across 9 bases. V shed 5 bases, J shed 7 bases, and the junction held 9 bases outside the gene matches. The CDR3 spans 14 residues. Germline V gives CDR1 SGHAT, CDR2 FQNNGV. In nucleotides, the CDR3 is TGTGCCAGCAGCCCCGGGACAGGGTCGAGGGAGCAGTACTTC. This sequence encodes CASSPGTGSREQYF.

This sequence joins TRBV3-1 (or the pseudogene TRBV3-2) and TRBJ2-3, with 15 bases fitting TRBD2. V gave up 6 bases and J gave up 6 bases; unmatched junction bases: 4. The CDR3 is 15 amino acids. Germline V CDR1 and CDR2: LGHDT, YNNKEL (reference sequence). The CDR3 reads CASRGTSGGWDTQYF. The CDR3 nucleotides are TGTGCCAGCAGAGGGACTAGCGGGGGGTGGGATACGCAGTATTTT.

The chain links TRBV7-9 to TRBJ2-1, with a tentative D call TRBD1 (6 bases). This CDR3 has 15 amino acids. V dropped 2 bases and J dropped 4 bases, with 12 bases sitting between them. Germline-derived CDR1 and CDR2 are SEHNR and FQNEAQ (reference sequence). The CDR3 DNA reads as TGTGCCAGCAGCTTAACGGCAGGGGAATACAATGAGCAGTTCTTC. Translation: CASSLTAGEYNEQFF.

CDR3 sequence (DNA): TGTGCCAGCAGCCCCTGGGACAAGAACACTGAAGCTTTCTTT. Encoded protein: CASSPWDKNTEAFF. The V gene is TRBV3-1 (or the pseudogene TRBV3-2), the J gene TRBJ1-1; possibly TRBD1 for D (6 bases). The V gene's germline CDR1 is LGHDT and CDR2 YNNKEL (reference sequence). The ends were cut back, 4 bases at V and 1 base at J, with 10 bases in the middle. The CDR3 contains 14 residues.

This clone was counted between two and nine times. The rearrangement links TRBV6-1 to TRBJ2-7, with 9 bases fitting TRBD2. The CDR3 loop spans 15 amino acids. The V gene end was trimmed by 2 bases and the J gene end by 2 bases; junction bases not matched to a gene: 4. CDR1 is MNHNS and CDR2 is SASEGT in the germline V gene. The CDR3, as DNA: TGTGCCAGCAGTGAATTCGCGGGGGGGACCTACGAGCAGTACTTC. Translating gives CASSEFAGGTYEQYF.

The V and J genes are TRBV5-8 and TRBJ1-1, with D unclear. The CDR3 extends over 13 amino acids. V lost 2 bases to trimming and J lost 1 base, with 6 bases between them. The germline V gene has CDR1 SGHTS and CDR2 YDEGEE. The DNA of the CDR3 is TGTGCCAGCAGCTTCTCAGAGAACACTGAAGCTTTCTTT. It translates to CASSFSENTEAFF.

The chain recombines TRBV6-5 with TRBJ2-1; D possibly corresponds to TRBD1 (6 bases). Trimming took off 5 bases at V and 4 bases at J, with 9 bases between the two ends. CDR3 length equals 13 residues. Germline CDR1 and CDR2: MNHEY and SVGAGI. The CDR3 protein is CASSRTDYNEQFF. The CDR3 DNA sequence: TGTGCCAGCAGTCGGACAGATTACAATGAGCAGTTCTTC.